This T cell receptor (beta chain) emerged from a study of cytomegalovirus exposure and HLA in healthy donors. Whole-study findings and limits: Subsequent analysis revealed that first-cohort TCR clusters tended to co-occur in the 90 to 150 validation repertoires.

As concerns this clone: The antigen remains undetermined.

Only in-frame clones appear in the TCRdb table, and some are missing; sequencing was by immunoSEQ multiplex PCR. The table lists roughly 280,000 clones, 65% to 90% of them singletons, with roughly 1% in the top ten. V gave up 6 bases and J gave up 3 bases; unmatched junction bases: 10. There are 15 residues in the CDR3. Germline CDR1 and CDR2: LNHDA and SQIVND (reference sequence). The specimen sequenced was PBMCs. The receptor was derived from a woman under 30 in good health and CMV-seronegative. The V gene is TRBV19, the J gene TRBJ2-5, with 7 positions matching TRBD2. The CDR3 loop reads CASRGAAGPKETQYF. The DNA of the CDR3 is TGTGCCAGTAGAGGGGCAGCGGGGCCCAAAGAGACCCAGTACTTC.